The 32 T cell receptor beta chains below come from one sample, sequenced in a study of blood T cell repertoires in COVID-19. TCRdb's table, derived via immunoSEQ multiplex PCR, lists solely in-frame clones and lacks some. The profile shows under 95,000 clones, about nine tenths of them singletons. The sample comprised peripheral blood. These receptors originate from a woman of 80 years or more with acute or convalescent COVID-19.

This clone was observed once. The gene calls are TRBV12-3 or TRBV12-4 and TRBJ1-5; no clear D. Deletions cut 1 base from V and 5 bases from J, with 6 bases between. The length of the CDR3 is 13 residues. The CDR3 loop reads CASSLDGDQPQHF. The CDR3 nucleotides are TGTGCCAGCAGTTTAGACGGGGATCAGCCCCAGCATTTT.

The chain joins TRBV15 to TRBJ1-1, with a possible D match to TRBD1 (6 bases). Germline values: CDR1 LNHNV, CDR2 YYDKDF (reference sequence). The V end was cut by 0 bases, the J end by 0 bases, with 11 bases between. The CDR3 is 16 amino acids. In nucleotides, the CDR3 is TGTGCCACCAGCAGAGAGCGGACAGCCTTGAACACTGAAGCTTTCTTT. As protein: CATSRERTALNTEAFF.

This chain uses TRBV19 with TRBJ2-2; D not certain. Germline assignment: CDR1 LNHDA and CDR2 SQIVND (reference sequence). The length of the CDR3 is 14 residues. The V end was cut by 10 bases, the J end by 1 base, with 13 bases between. CDR3 in amino acids: CATTASWNTGELFF. Here the CDR3 DNA reads TGTGCCACCACCGCGAGCTGGAACACCGGGGAGCTGTTTTTT.

This chain uses TRBV10-3 with TRBJ1-1, with D unresolved. Germline V gives CDR1 ENHRY, CDR2 SYGVKD. V lost 4 bases and J lost 1, with 7 bases in between. CDR3 length: 13 amino acids. The CDR3 coding sequence is TGTGCCATCAGTGGTCCCAGGAACACTGAAGCTTTCTTT. It is translated as CAISGPRNTEAFF.

The rearrangement uses TRBV30 and TRBJ2-1; 9 bases match TRBD2. Looked up from germline, CDR1 is GTSNPN and CDR2 is SVGIG (reference sequence). V trimming: 2 bases; J trimming: 4 bases; junction bases outside the gene matches: 9. CDR3 length equals 16 residues. DNA for the CDR3: TGTGCCTGGAGTTCCCGAGCTAGCGGGAATTACAATGAGCAGTTCTTC. It specifies CAWSSRASGNYNEQFF.

This clone turned up a few times. The chain carries TRBV6-5 and TRBJ1-3; no reliable D call. This CDR3 is 15 amino acids long. The V gene lost 5 bases and the J gene lost 4 bases, with 15 bases spanning the gap. Germline loops: CDR1 MNHEY, CDR2 SVGAGI. The CDR3 loop reads CASSLLKAVGNTIYF. The CDR3 DNA is TGTGCCAGCAGTCTCCTCAAGGCGGTCGGAAACACCATATATTTT.

This clone was counted a single time. The chain carries TRBV19 and TRBJ1-6; 8 bases line up with TRBD1. The J segment lost 9 bases and the V segment lost 6 bases, leaving 4 bases of the junction unmatched. The CDR3 loop spans 13 amino acids. Per the germline V gene, CDR1 is LNHDA and CDR2 is SQIVND (reference sequence). The CDR3 loop is CASSDRGISPLHF. The CDR3 DNA reads as TGTGCCAGTAGCGACAGGGGTATTTCACCCCTCCACTTT.

The chain is built from TRBV5-1 and TRBJ2-1; D is possibly TRBD2 (5 bases). The CDR3 has 15 amino acids. The ends were cut back, 1 base at V and 1 base at J, with 9 bases in the middle. The germline CDR1 and CDR2 sequences are SGHRS and YFSETQ. CDR3 protein: CASSLPSGSYNEQFF. CDR3 nucleotide sequence: TGCGCCAGCAGCTTGCCGAGCGGTTCCTACAATGAGCAGTTCTTC.

The V call is TRBV9, the J call TRBJ2-7; a weak D match, TRBD1 (6 bases). Germline CDR1 reads SGDLS; CDR2 reads YYNGEE. Trimming pared 0 bases from V and 7 bases from J, leaving 14 bases between. There are 14 residues in the CDR3. CDR3 residues: CASSVGLGAREQYF. The CDR3 DNA reads as TGTGCCAGCAGCGTAGGGTTGGGGGCGAGGGAGCAGTACTTC.

The chain links TRBV6-2 or TRBV6-3 to TRBJ2-3; TRBD2 matches at 9 bases. This CDR3 region has 15 residues. Germline trimming cut 6 bases from V and 3 bases from J; bases unmatched to any gene: 7. CDR1 and CDR2 (germline): MNHEY, SVGEGT. CDR3 DNA: TGTGCCAGCAGCCGGGTCCTAGCGGGGACAGATACGCAGTATTTT. Its translation is CASSRVLAGTDTQYF.

The rearrangement joins TRBV7-2 to TRBJ2-2; D is unclear. Between the trimmed V and J ends, which lost 4 bases and 8 bases, there was a span of 11 bases. CDR3 size: 13 residues. Germline V gene sequence: CDR1 SGHTA, CDR2 FQGNSA. The CDR3 DNA reads as TGTGCCAGCAGCTCCCAATTGAGAGGGGAGCTGTTTTTT. Translating gives CASSSQLRGELFF.

The chain employs TRBV3-1 (or the pseudogene TRBV3-2) and TRBJ2-1; 11 bases are shared with TRBD2. The CDR3 has 16 amino acids. V shed 3 bases and J 4 bases; nucleotides not matched to a gene: 5. Germline V CDR1 and CDR2: LGHDT, YNNKEL (reference sequence). The CDR3 bases are TGTGCCAGCAGCCAGAGAACTAGCGGGGGTTACAATGAGCAGTTCTTC. It translates to CASSQRTSGGYNEQFF.

The chain uses TRBV3-1 (or the pseudogene TRBV3-2) and TRBJ1-2; unclear D gene. V was clipped by 1 base and J by 8 bases, with 8 bases between them. Per germline, CDR1 LGHDT and CDR2 YNNKEL (reference sequence). The CDR3 totals 12 residues. The CDR3 sequence: CASSQGPYGYTF. The CDR3 DNA is TGTGCCAGCAGCCAAGGTCCCTACGGCTACACCTTC.

The chain uses TRBV5-5 and TRBJ1-2, with D maybe TRBD1 (6 bases). Trimming shortened V by 4 bases and J by 1 base, and 11 bases separated the two germline ends. The CDR3 is 14 residues long. The germline gives CDR1 SGHKS, CDR2 YYEKEE (reference sequence). The CDR3 DNA sequence: TGTGCCAGCAGCCCGCAACAGGGTAACTATGGCTACACCTTC. Encoded protein: CASSPQQGNYGYTF.

The chain employs TRBV7-2 and TRBJ1-2; 7 positions agree with TRBD1. Germline V gene data show CDR1 as SGHTA and CDR2 as FQGNSA. Trimming cost V 5 bases and J 7 bases; bases outside gene matches: 10. The CDR3 spans 14 residues. Here the CDR3 DNA reads TGTGCCAGCAGCCAAAGTGGTACAGGGGCTGGCTACACCTTC. Its protein is CASSQSGTGAGYTF.

The rearrangement links TRBV5-6 to TRBJ1-3, with a tentative D call TRBD1 (5 bases). Per germline, CDR1 SGHDT and CDR2 YYEEEE. With 0 bases removed from V and 4 bases from J, the gap between germline ends came to 17 bases. The CDR3 spans 17 residues. Written as DNA, the CDR3 is TGTGCCAGCAGCTTGGAGCAGGGAATGGGAGGCGGAAACACCATATATTTT. Translation: CASSLEQGMGGGNTIYF.

The chain employs TRBV7-3 and TRBJ1-1; D is uncertain. Between the trimmed V and J ends, which lost 1 base and 0 bases, there was a span of 12 bases. The CDR3 has 16 amino acids. Germline lookup yields CDR1 SGHTA and CDR2 FQGTGA. The CDR3 DNA sequence: TGTGCCAGCAGCTTAAACAAGGAGCGATTGAACACTGAAGCTTTCTTT. Translation gives CASSLNKERLNTEAFF.

The J gene is TRBJ2-7, the V gene TRBV4-1; TRBD2 agrees at 10 bases. Germline V gene data show CDR1 as MGHRA and CDR2 as YSYEKL. There are 15 residues in the CDR3. V shed 4 bases, J shed 2 bases, and the junction held 5 bases outside the gene matches. The CDR3: CASSRSSGSPYEQYF. CDR3 bases: TGCGCCAGCAGCCGTTCTAGCGGGAGTCCCTACGAGCAGTACTTC.

This chain joins TRBV3-1 (or the pseudogene TRBV3-2) and TRBJ1-1, with a tentative D call TRBD1 (5 bases). The CDR3 totals 16 residues. Germline V gene lookup returns CDR1 LGHDT and CDR2 YNNKEL (reference sequence). V was pared by 1 base and J by 1 base, with 13 bases between. As DNA, the CDR3 is TGTGCCAGCAGCCAAGGCAGTGTTCAGGGGAACACTGAAGCTTTCTTT. Encoded protein: CASSQGSVQGNTEAFF.

J is TRBJ2-6 and V is TRBV2; TRBD1 matches at 7 bases. V shed 9 bases, J shed 0 bases, and the junction held 8 bases outside the gene matches. The V gene's germline CDR1 is SNHLY and CDR2 FYNNEI. The CDR3 length is 16 residues. CDR3 residues: CARDRGGFSGANVLTF. The CDR3 DNA is TGTGCCAGGGACAGAGGGGGCTTCTCTGGGGCCAACGTCCTGACTTTC.

The J gene is TRBJ1-2, the V gene TRBV9, with D perhaps TRBD1 (5 bases). V gave up 0 bases and J gave up 3 bases, with 9 bases separating them. The length of the CDR3 is 14 residues. Per germline, CDR1 SGDLS and CDR2 YYNGEE. The CDR3 region has the DNA TGTGCCAGCAGCGTAGACAGGTCCGACTATGGCTACACCTTC. This codes for CASSVDRSDYGYTF.

The chain has TRBV3-1 (or the pseudogene TRBV3-2) and TRBJ2-7; the match to TRBD2 covers 9 bases. Per the germline V gene, CDR1 is LGHDT and CDR2 is YNNKEL (reference sequence). Trimming at V came to 4 bases and at J to 5 bases, leaving 12 bases not matched to a gene. This CDR3 has 16 residues. CDR3 sequence: CASSPHALAGFNEQYF. DNA for the CDR3: TGTGCCAGCAGCCCCCACGCACTAGCGGGCTTCAACGAGCAGTACTTC.

CDR3 amino acids: CASSYSRRGHEQYF. DNA for the CDR3: TGTGCCAGCAGTTACTCTCGACGAGGCCACGAGCAGTACTTC. V gene TRBV6-5 combines with J gene TRBJ2-7; D ambiguous. Germline loops: CDR1 MNHEY, CDR2 SVGAGI. Trimming pared 0 bases from V and 5 bases from J, leaving 11 bases between. This CDR3 is 14 amino acids long.

The V and J genes are TRBV5-1 and TRBJ2-3, with TRBD2 identical over 7 bases. The CDR3 is 13 amino acids. Germline CDR1 and CDR2: SGHRS and YFSETQ. The V segment lost 7 bases and the J segment 5 bases; nucleotides outside the gene matches: 7. The CDR3: CASRTSQEDTQYF. Written as DNA, the CDR3 is TGCGCCAGCCGGACTAGTCAGGAAGATACGCAGTATTTT.

The V gene is TRBV19, the J gene TRBJ1-6, with D perhaps TRBD1 (6 bases). Germline-derived CDR1 and CDR2 are LNHDA and SQIVND (reference sequence). The ends were cut back, 3 bases at V and 8 bases at J, with 8 bases in the middle. The CDR3 covers 13 residues. CDR3 sequence: CASSMNRDSPLHF. The DNA of the CDR3 is TGTGCCAGTAGTATGAACAGGGATTCACCCCTCCACTTT.

V and J are TRBV6-5 and TRBJ2-7; D perhaps matches TRBD2 (7 bases). CDR3 length equals 15 residues. Trimming pared 6 bases from V and 3 bases from J, leaving 18 bases between. The V gene's germline CDR1 is MNHEY and CDR2 SVGAGI. DNA for the CDR3: TGTGCCAGCAGCGCCTCTACGGGGGGCGGCTACGAGCAGTACTTC. It yields the protein CASSASTGGGYEQYF.

This clone was observed a few times. The gene calls are TRBV5-6 and TRBJ1-2; 7 nucleotides align to TRBD1. CDR1 SGHDT and CDR2 YYEEEE come from the germline V gene. The CDR3 runs to 16 residues. V gave up 0 bases and J gave up 5 bases; unmatched junction bases: 10. DNA of the CDR3: TGTGCCAGCAGCTTGGTAACAGGGGCTAGGATTTATGGCTACACCTTC. As protein: CASSLVTGARIYGYTF.

This clone was counted a few times. The chain is built from TRBV15 and TRBJ2-7; perhaps TRBD2 as D (6 bases). V lost 5 bases and J lost 3, with 23 bases in between. This CDR3 comprises 17 residues. Germline V gene data show CDR1 as LNHNV and CDR2 as YYDKDF (reference sequence). In DNA, the CDR3 is TGTGCCACCAGCTCGCGGGCGCCCGGCGGGGTTTACTACGAGCAGTACTTC. It codes for CATSSRAPGGVYYEQYF.

The chain recombines TRBV7-2 with TRBJ2-5; 8 bases agree with TRBD2. Trimming took 5 bases from V and 2 from J; bases not matched to a gene: 10. The CDR3 length is 16 residues. Germline CDR1 reads SGHTA; CDR2 reads FQGNSA. The CDR3 nucleotides are TGTGCCAGCAGCCCTAGTCCTAGCGGGCGTCAAGAGACCCAGTACTTC. Translating gives CASSPSPSGRQETQYF.

This chain uses TRBV5-4 with TRBJ1-2, with 10 bases matching TRBD1. This CDR3 contains 14 residues. Trimming at V came to 4 bases and at J to 8 bases, leaving 8 bases not matched to a gene. Germline V CDR1 and CDR2: SGHNT, YYREEE (reference sequence). Here the CDR3 DNA reads TGTGCCAGCAGCCCCGGGACAGGGGAATGGGGCTACACCTTC. The encoded protein is CASSPGTGEWGYTF.

The V and J genes are TRBV7-2 and TRBJ2-1; TRBD2 aligns across 8 bases. CDR1 SGHTA and CDR2 FQGNSA come from the germline V gene. The CDR3 covers 16 residues. Trimming removed 1 base from V and 1 base from J; junction bases left unmatched: 3. This CDR3 reads CASSLGAGVSYNEQFF. Written as DNA, the CDR3 is TGTGCCAGCAGCTTAGGAGCGGGGGTATCCTACAATGAGCAGTTCTTC. Together with reference TRBV7-2 and TRBJ2-1, the CDR3 gives the full variable domain: GAGVSQSPSNKVTEKGKDVELRCDPISGHTALYWYRQSLGQGLEFLIYFQGNSAPDKSGLPSDRFSAERTGGSVSTLTIQRTQQEDSAVYLCASSLGAGVSYNEQFFGPGTRLTVL.

This chain links TRBV9 with TRBJ2-2; D unresolved. The length of the CDR3 is 17 residues. V lost 4 bases to trimming and J lost 0 bases, with 16 bases between them. CDR1 is SGDLS, CDR2 YYNGEE, per germline. In nucleotides, the CDR3 is TGTGCCAGCAGCCCCCGAGGTGGGTACTCGAACACCGGGGAGCTGTTTTTT. Translation: CASSPRGGYSNTGELFF.